The sequence of this T cell receptor beta chain was determined in a study of blood T cell repertoires in COVID-19 (TCRdb year 2020). About the investigation overall: Collaborator samples came from the United States, Italy and Spain and covered acute and convalescent phases of COVID-19. The material from the prospective study consisted of cDNA or gDNA derived from T cells, B-cell-depleted T cells, or PBMCs. The dataset comprised deeply sampled blood TCRbeta repertoires from subjects exposed to, actively infected with, or recovered from COVID-19. The repertoires were released in a freely available public database intended as a resource for research on the immune response to SARS-CoV-2. The samples were drawn from two sources: the first 160 participants of the ongoing ImmuneRACE study, and fewer than 1,500 subjects contributed by 6 global collaborators. A de-identified subject ID, COVID-19 status, age in years and sex were almost always included in the sample metadata. HLA class I and class II types, where available, came from metadata supplied by the sample provider rather than from assay-based typing. Findings and caveats that apply to the study as a whole: The amount of clinical and demographic metadata varied by source and participant and was provided uncurated.

Participants in the prospective study were aged roughly 18 to 100 years, lived in about two dozen United States geographic areas, and enrolled through a virtual design. In the prospective study, cohorts were assigned on the basis of participant-reported clinical history obtained from a screening survey and a study questionnaire. For ImmuneRACE Cohort 3, a participant was defined as recovered based on two consecutive negative NP/OP PCR tests, clearance by a healthcare professional, or resolution of symptoms. Each participant in the prospective study had whole blood, serum and a nasopharyngeal or oropharyngeal swab collected by mobile phlebotomists. Over a roughly 2-month period, participants in the prospective study had the option of providing additional blood draws and questionnaires. Prospective study blood samples were shipped either frozen or at room temperature before DNA extraction. Worth noting for this clone: Its antigen has not been determined. Base qualities are not provided; no much larger clone lies one nucleotide away.

TCRbeta CDR3 regions were amplified from genomic DNA by means of the immunoSEQ Assay, a bias-controlled multiplex PCR. From the authors' description of their analysis: The number of nucleated cells in each sample was estimated by amplification of reference gene primers within the assay. To quantify the absolute abundance of each unique TCRbeta CDR3 rearrangement, sequence reads were collapsed and filtered. Productive Simpson clonality was computed per sample as the square root of Simpson's diversity index over productive rearrangements. This immuneACCESS table, as held by TCRdb, lists in-frame sequences with V and J called but not all clones. Of the missing ones, under half trace to an unresolved V gene in checked studies; the others have no known cause. That table furnishes V, J and clone size, whereas the DNA furnished D and trimming. This sample is represented by some 340,000 clones; over 80% of them were singletons. 5.1% of the sample goes to the ten largest clones.

The germline ends are 6 bases apart after V is trimmed by 0 bases and J by 4 bases. CDR1 LGHNA and CDR2 YSLEER are derived from the germline V gene. The CDR3 numbers 13 residues from cysteine through phenylalanine. The DNA shown is the 39-base CDR3, in frame from base 1. This clonotype was obtained from a woman aged 50 to 65 who had recovered from COVID-19. The rearrangement joined TRBV4-3 to TRBJ1-1; matching of 6 bases hints at TRBD1 as the D gene. The sample taken for sequencing was PBMCs or T cells enriched from blood (not recorded which). The CDR3 here reads CASSQEGGTEAFF. The DNA sequence follows: TGCGCCAGCAGCCAAGAAGGGGGCACTGAAGCTTTCTTT.